This entry lists 2 T cell receptor beta chains sequenced from one sample in a study of regulatory T cells in long-lasting Graves disease. iRepertoire HTBI primers and Arm-PCR of CDR3 regions built TCR beta libraries. In TCRdb, the multiplex PCR reads were re-called with MiXCR into one record per CDR3 protein. This table has roughly 400,000 distinct CDR3 sequences, less than 25% appearing once. Time point denoted: persistent/refractory GD, antithyroid drugs over 5 years with positive TRAb. PBMCs were the source of the RNA used for TCR sequencing. The material was peripheral blood mononuclear cells (PBMCs), obtained when the disease was refractory, from a patient treated with antithyroid drugs. Source of these receptors: a female donor with Graves disease.

This clonotype was seen repeatedly, ten times or more. The gene calls are TRBV12-3 or TRBV12-4 and TRBJ1-1; D perhaps matches TRBD1 (6 bases). The CDR3 consists of 14 residues. Between the trimmed V and J ends, which lost 6 bases and 5 bases, there was a span of 16 bases. The CDR3 loop is CASREQGLATEAFF. The CDR3 nucleotides are TGTGCCAGCAGGGAACAGGGACTGGCTACTGAAGCTTTCTTT.

Notes on this clonotype: This likely came from a read error, as a far larger clone is one base away. V is TRBV28 and J is TRBJ2-4; a possible D gene is TRBD1 (5 bases). The J call may be incorrect, as the DNA end agrees better with TRBJ1-2. The germline CDR1 and CDR2 sequences are MDHEN and SYDVKM. The CDR3 has 13 residues. The CDR3 sequence is CASSFSGDRGYTF. The CDR3 region has the DNA TGTGCCAGCAGTTTCTCGGGGGATCGCGGCTACACCTTC.